This note documents a single T cell receptor (beta chain) sequence. The PCR was carried out with 60 Vbeta primers and 13 Jbeta primers. Assay: immunoSEQ multiplex PCR; the TCRdb copy retains only in-frame clones and omits some. This table has over 150,000 clones, approximately 78% appearing once. The data are from a study of cytomegalovirus exposure and HLA in healthy donors. Sequenced sample: PBMCs. This TCR derives from a woman aged 50 to 60 in good health and CMV-seropositive.

The CDR3 DNA sequence: TGTGCCAGTAGTTATGTCGCTGGAGGGGAGCAGTACTTC. Translated, it gives CASSYVAGGEQYF. V gene TRBV19 combines with J gene TRBJ2-7; tentative D call: TRBD2 (6 bases). The germline CDR1 and CDR2 sequences are LNHDA and SQIVND (reference sequence). Trimming removed 5 bases from V and 7 bases from J, with 15 bases in between. CDR3 length equals 13 residues.